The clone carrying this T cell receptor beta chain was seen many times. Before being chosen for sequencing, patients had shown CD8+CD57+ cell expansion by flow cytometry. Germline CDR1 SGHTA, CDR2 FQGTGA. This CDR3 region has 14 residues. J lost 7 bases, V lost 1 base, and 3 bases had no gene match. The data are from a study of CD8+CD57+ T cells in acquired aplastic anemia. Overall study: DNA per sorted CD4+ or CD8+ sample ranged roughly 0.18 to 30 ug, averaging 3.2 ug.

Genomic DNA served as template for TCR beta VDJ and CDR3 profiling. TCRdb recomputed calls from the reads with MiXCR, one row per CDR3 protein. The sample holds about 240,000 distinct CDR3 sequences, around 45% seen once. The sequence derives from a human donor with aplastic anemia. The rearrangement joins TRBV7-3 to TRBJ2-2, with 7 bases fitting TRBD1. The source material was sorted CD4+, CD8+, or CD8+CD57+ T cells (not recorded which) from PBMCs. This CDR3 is CASSLKTGFGELFF. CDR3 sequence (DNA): TGTGCCAGCAGCTTAAAGACAGGGTTCGGGGAGCTGTTTTTT.